These 13 T cell receptor beta chains were all obtained from the same sample, sequenced in a study of cytomegalovirus exposure and HLA in healthy donors. In the PCR, 60 Vbeta and 13 Jbeta primers were used. The table came from immunoSEQ multiplex PCR; TCRdb's copy has only in-frame clones and leaves some out. The sample's table shows 200,000 to 250,000 clones. The sample consisted of PBMCs. The receptor source for this set is a woman in her twenties or thirties in good health and CMV-seropositive.

The chain uses TRBV27 and TRBJ1-2, with D maybe TRBD1 (5 bases). Trimming removed 7 bases at V and 4 bases at J, with 16 bases between. The CDR3 contains 14 residues. Germline CDR1 is MNHEY and CDR2 is SMNVEV (reference sequence). As DNA, the CDR3 is TGTGCCAGCAACCCCACGGGGGACCTCTATGGCTACACCTTC. Translating gives CASNPTGDLYGYTF.

The V gene is TRBV7-2, the J gene TRBJ2-7, with D possibly matching TRBD2 (6 bases). The CDR3 loop spans 14 amino acids. Trimming removed 5 bases from V and 4 bases from J, with 15 bases in between. Germline V CDR1 and CDR2: SGHTA, FQGNSA. This CDR3 reads CASSTRDLRYEQYF. CDR3 DNA: TGTGCCAGCAGCACTAGGGACTTGAGGTACGAGCAGTACTTC.

The CDR3 loop reads CASSPAGTGWGFYGYTF. CDR3 coding DNA: TGTGCCAGCTCACCGGCTGGGACAGGGTGGGGATTCTATGGCTACACCTTC. The chain has TRBV18 and TRBJ1-2; 9 bases are a match to TRBD1. The CDR3 is made up of 17 amino acids. Losses at the gene ends were 3 bases for V and 4 bases for J; bases not matched to a gene: 12. CDR1 is KGHSH, CDR2 LQKENI, per germline.

The chain has TRBV10-3 and TRBJ2-1; TRBD2 agrees at 10 bases. Looked up from germline, CDR1 is ENHRY and CDR2 is SYGVKD. J was trimmed by 5 bases and V by 3 bases; bases with no gene match: 7. The CDR3 has 16 residues. The CDR3 protein is CAISDGLAAGNNEQFF. The CDR3, as DNA: TGTGCCATCAGTGACGGACTAGCGGCCGGGAACAATGAGCAGTTCTTC.

The chain employs TRBV15 and TRBJ1-5, with D unresolved. The CDR3 spans 12 residues. CDR1 is LNHNV, CDR2 YYDKDF, per germline (reference sequence). The V end lost 2 bases, the J end lost 6 bases, and 5 bases lay between the germline ends. As DNA, the CDR3 is TGTGCCACCAGCAGAAACGGTCAGCCCCAGCATTTT. Protein: CATSRNGQPQHF.

V usage is TRBV25-1 and J usage is TRBJ2-1; 8 nucleotides align to TRBD2. CDR3 size: 17 residues. The germline V gene has CDR1 MGHDK and CDR2 SYGVNS. V lost 4 bases and J lost 8; bases outside the gene matches: 16. CDR3: CASSAHMAGGLGDEQFF. For the CDR3, the DNA is TGTGCCAGCAGTGCACACATGGCGGGAGGCCTAGGGGATGAGCAGTTCTTC.

This rearrangement joins TRBV5-1 to TRBJ2-1; TRBD1 might be the D (5 bases). The CDR3 runs 15 residues. V was cut by 4 bases and J by 5 bases, with 16 bases left in between. Germline assignment: CDR1 SGHRS and CDR2 YFSETQ. CDR3 nucleotide sequence: TGCGCCAGCAGCCCAGGGTCCTCTTCTCACAATGAGCAGTTCTTC. Translated: CASSPGSSSHNEQFF.

The V gene is TRBV9, the J gene TRBJ2-5; perhaps TRBD1 as D (6 bases). The germline V gene has CDR1 SGDLS and CDR2 YYNGEE. This CDR3 has 16 amino acids. V lost 0 bases and J 5 bases, leaving 17 bases between the germline ends. CDR3 sequence reads: CASSVGGTNAGETQYF. For the CDR3, the DNA is TGTGCCAGCAGCGTAGGGGGGACAAATGCCGGGGAGACCCAGTACTTC.

The chain couples TRBV5-1 to TRBJ1-1; D is possibly TRBD1 (5 bases). Between the trimmed V and J ends, which lost 3 bases and 6 bases, there was a span of 12 bases. Germline CDR1 reads SGHRS; CDR2 reads YFSETQ. The CDR3 contains 13 residues. The DNA of the CDR3 is TGCGCCAGCAGCTCGGTGGGGGGACCTGAAGCTTTCTTT. This translates into CASSSVGGPEAFF. Variable domain in full (rest from reference TRBV5-1 and TRBJ1-1): KAGVTQTPRYLIKTRGQQVTLSCSPISGHRSVSWYQQTPGQGLQFLFEYFSETQRNKGNFPGRFSGRQFSNSRSEMNVSTLELGDSALYLCASSSVGGPEAFFGQGTRLTVV.

This chain uses TRBV29-1 with TRBJ2-5; D might be TRBD1 (6 bases). The DNA end lines up better with TRBJ2-7; the J call may be wrong. Looked up from germline, CDR1 is SQVTM and CDR2 is ANQGSEA. The CDR3 spans 15 residues. The CDR3 bases are TGCAGCGTCTCGCAAGGACAGTTTATCTCCTACGAGCAGTACTTC. Residues: CSVSQGQFISYEQYF.

The J gene is TRBJ1-2, the V gene TRBV4-2; tentatively, D is TRBD1 (6 bases). Germline V CDR1 and CDR2: LGHNA, YNFKEQ. The CDR3 extends over 13 amino acids. V shed 4 bases and J shed 8 bases, with 14 bases lying between them. The CDR3 region is CASSRGQREGYTF. The CDR3 nucleotides are TGTGCCAGCAGCCGGGGACAAAGGGAGGGCTACACCTTC.

The chain employs TRBV9 and TRBJ1-3; D is uncertain. CDR1 is SGDLS, CDR2 YYNGEE, per germline. The CDR3 loop spans 13 amino acids. Deletions cut 4 bases from V and 0 bases from J, with 5 bases between. CDR3 sequence reads: CASSTSSGNTIYF. The CDR3 DNA is TGTGCCAGCAGCACAAGCTCTGGAAACACCATATATTTT.

The chain has TRBV27 and TRBJ1-2; TRBD1 matches at 7 bases. The germline V gene encodes CDR1 MNHEY and CDR2 SMNVEV (reference sequence). There are 14 residues in the CDR3. J gave up 4 bases and V 5 bases, and 7 bases lay outside the gene matches. This CDR3 reads CASSTAGTAYGYTF. The CDR3 nucleotides read TGTGCCAGCAGTACCGCCGGGACAGCCTATGGCTACACCTTC.